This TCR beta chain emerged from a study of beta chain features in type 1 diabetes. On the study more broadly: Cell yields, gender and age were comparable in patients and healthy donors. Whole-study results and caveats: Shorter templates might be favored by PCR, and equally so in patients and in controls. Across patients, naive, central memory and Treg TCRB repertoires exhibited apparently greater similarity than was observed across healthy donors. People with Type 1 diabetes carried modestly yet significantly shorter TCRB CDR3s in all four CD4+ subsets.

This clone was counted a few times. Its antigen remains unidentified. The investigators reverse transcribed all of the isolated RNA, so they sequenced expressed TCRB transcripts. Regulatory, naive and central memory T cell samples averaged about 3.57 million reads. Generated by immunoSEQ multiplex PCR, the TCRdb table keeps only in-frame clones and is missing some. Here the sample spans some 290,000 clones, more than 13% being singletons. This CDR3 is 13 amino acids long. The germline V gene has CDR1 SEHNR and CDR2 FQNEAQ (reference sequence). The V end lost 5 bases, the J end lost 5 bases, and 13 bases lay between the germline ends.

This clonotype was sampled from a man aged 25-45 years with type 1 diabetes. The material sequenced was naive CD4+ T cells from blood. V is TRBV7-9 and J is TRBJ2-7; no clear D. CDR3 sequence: CASSEQATNEQYF. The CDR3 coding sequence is TGTGCCAGCAGCGAGCAGGCTACGAACGAGCAGTACTTC.